This TCR beta chain was obtained from a study of shared clonotypes between healthy human individuals. Study as a whole: The plates for each donor numbered three CD4 naive, three CD4 memory, two CD8 naive and one CD8 memory.

Assay used: immunoSEQ multiplex PCR; TCRdb lists only in-frame clones, some missing. The repertoire consists of approximately 1.9 million clones, with just over 90% occurring once and the leading ten covering about 1.7%. Trimming shortened V by 3 bases and J by 11 bases, and 17 bases separated the two germline ends. Germline CDR1 is MNHEY and CDR2 is SMNVEV (reference sequence). CDR3 length: 14 amino acids. Terminally differentiated effector memory CD45RA+ cells were excluded from the naive CD8 cells, which were CD45RO-negative and positively selected for CCR7. The sample was naive CD8+ T cells from PBMCs. V gene TRBV27 combines with J gene TRBJ1-3; tentative D call: TRBD1 (5 bases). The receptor was derived from a man between 18 and 29 years old in good health. Some clones in this sample may be carry-over from other donors' samples. CDR3 nucleotide sequence: TGTGCCAGCAGTTTGCTAGGGGCCCGGGGCCCCATATATTTT. Translation: CASSLLGARGPIYF.